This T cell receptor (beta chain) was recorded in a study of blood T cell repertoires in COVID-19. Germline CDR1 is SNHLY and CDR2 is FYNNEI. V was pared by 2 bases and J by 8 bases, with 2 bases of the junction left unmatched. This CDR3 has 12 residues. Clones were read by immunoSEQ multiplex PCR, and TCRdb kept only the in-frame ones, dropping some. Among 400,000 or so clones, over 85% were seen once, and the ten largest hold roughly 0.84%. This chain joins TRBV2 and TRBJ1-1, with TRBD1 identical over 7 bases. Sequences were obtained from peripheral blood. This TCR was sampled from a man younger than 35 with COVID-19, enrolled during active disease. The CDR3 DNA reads TGTGCCAGCAGTGAACCGGGACAGGAAGCTTTCTTT. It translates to CASSEPGQEAFF.